A selection of T cell receptor beta chains follows, all from one sample in a study of cytomegalovirus exposure and HLA in healthy donors. The method was immunoSEQ multiplex PCR; TCRdb's version includes in-frame clones alone and lacks a portion of them. The data show some 150,000 clones, roughly 77% seen once. What was sequenced was PBMCs. The receptors shown here come from a man aged 40-49 years in good health and CMV-seronegative. Each CDR3 is given with its conserved first and last residue. The order of the fields is clone size, J gene, V gene, D gene, CDR3 DNA, CDR3 protein. D genes are given only for firm matches. Some rows have no size entry. The others give once, few or many, or a class for an expanded clone.

size: few; J: TRBJ2-5; V: TRBV2; D: .; DNA: TGTGCCAGCACGGGGGAAGAGACCCAGTACTTC; CDR3: CASTGEETQYF
size: .; J: TRBJ2-3; V: TRBV11-3; D: .; DNA: TGTGCCAGCAGCTTAGGTCGGTCCGGGTCAGGGAATACGCAGTATTTT; CDR3: CASSLGRSGSGNTQYF
size: .; J: TRBJ2-2; V: TRBV6-6; D: TRBD1; DNA: TGTGCCAGCTCCTTGGACAGGACGAACACCGGGGAGCTGTTTTTT; CDR3: CASSLDRTNTGELFF
size: .; J: TRBJ1-3; V: TRBV27; D: .; DNA: TGTGCCAGCTCGGGGGGTGGAAACACCATATATTTT; CDR3: CASSGGGNTIYF
size: .; J: TRBJ1-2; V: TRBV10-3; D: TRBD1; DNA: TGTGCCATCAGAGGGACAGAGAACTATGGCTACACCTTC; CDR3: CAIRGTENYGYTF
size: .; J: TRBJ2-3; V: TRBV7-3; D: .; DNA: TGTGCCAGCAGCGCGGCGGGCACAGATACGCAGTATTTT; CDR3: CASSAAGTDTQYF
size: .; J: TRBJ1-1; V: TRBV5-5; D: TRBD1; DNA: TGTGCCAGCAGCATAGAGACAGGGTATGAGAGAACTGAAGCTTTCTTT; CDR3: CASSIETGYERTEAFF
size: .; J: TRBJ2-7; V: TRBV7-2; D: TRBD1; DNA: TGTGCCAGCAGCTCCAGACCGGGACAGTCCTACGAGCAGTACTTC; CDR3: CASSSRPGQSYEQYF
size: .; J: TRBJ2-1; V: TRBV28; D: .; DNA: TGTGCCAGCAGCTCGGCCGGCGGGGACAATGAGCAGTTCTTC; CDR3: CASSSAGGDNEQFF
size: .; J: TRBJ2-7; V: TRBV5-1; D: TRBD1; DNA: TGCGCCAGCAGCTTGGCCAAGACAGGGGTCTCCTACGAGCAGTACTTC; CDR3: CASSLAKTGVSYEQYF
size: few; J: TRBJ2-7; V: TRBV7-8; D: .; DNA: TGTGCCAGCAGCTCCCCCCGGGAATCCTACGAGCAGTACTTC; CDR3: CASSSPRESYEQYF
size: few; J: TRBJ1-2; V: TRBV7-2; D: TRBD1; DNA: TGTGCCAGCAGCTTAAGGGGGACAGGGGCCTCCGCTAACTATGGCTACACCTTC; CDR3: CASSLRGTGASANYGYTF
size: few; J: TRBJ1-1; V: TRBV5-1; D: .; DNA: TGCGCCAGCAGCTTGCCCCAGGGTGGCACTGAAGCTTTCTTT; CDR3: CASSLPQGGTEAFF
size: .; J: TRBJ2-7; V: TRBV5-1; D: .; DNA: TGCGCCAGCAGCCTGGGGGGCCCGAAATACGAGCAGTACTTC; CDR3: CASSLGGPKYEQYF
size: .; J: TRBJ2-7; V: TRBV7-2; D: .; DNA: TGTGCCAGCAGCTTGGTCGGGGGTCCCTACGAGCAGTACTTC; CDR3: CASSLVGGPYEQYF
size: .; J: TRBJ1-2; V: TRBV5-4; D: TRBD1; DNA: TGTGCCAGCAGCTTGGCCGAAGGGACAGGGTATGGCTACACCTTC; CDR3: CASSLAEGTGYGYTF
size: few; J: TRBJ2-7; V: TRBV6-5; D: .; DNA: TGTGCCAGCAGTTACACCCTACCTGACACCCCCTACGAGCAGTACTTC; CDR3: CASSYTLPDTPYEQYF
size: .; J: TRBJ1-1; V: TRBV6-1; D: .; DNA: TGTGCCAGCAGTGAACGGGGGTTCGCTTTCTTT; CDR3: CASSERGFAFF
size: .; J: TRBJ1-4; V: TRBV19; D: .; DNA: TGTGCCAGTAGGATGGTGGGGGGTGAAAAACTGTTTTTT; CDR3: CASRMVGGEKLFF
size: .; J: TRBJ2-1; V: TRBV2; D: .; DNA: TGTGCCAGCAGTGAGCGGGGGCCATACAATGAGCAGTTCTTC; CDR3: CASSERGPYNEQFF
size: .; J: TRBJ1-5; V: TRBV19; D: TRBD1; DNA: TGTGCCAGTAGTATATTCGGGCAGGGGGACAATCAGCCCCAGCATTTT; CDR3: CASSIFGQGDNQPQHF
size: .; J: TRBJ1-2; V: TRBV30; D: .; DNA: TGTGCCTGGAGTAGGAGGAACTATGGCTACACCTTC; CDR3: CAWSRRNYGYTF
size: .; J: TRBJ2-1; V: TRBV29-1; D: .; DNA: TGCAGCGTTGAAGATGGGAGGGGGGGCGGAAATGAGCAGTTCTTC; CDR3: CSVEDGRGGGNEQFF
size: .; J: TRBJ2-5; V: TRBV7-8; D: .; DNA: TGTGCCAGCAGCCTATATAGGGGGAAGTACCAAGAGACCCAGTACTTC; CDR3: CASSLYRGKYQETQYF
size: .; J: TRBJ2-4; V: TRBV9; D: .; DNA: TGTGCCAGCAGCGTAGAACGAGGAGGAGAAAACATTCAGTACTTC; CDR3: CASSVERGGENIQYF
size: .; J: TRBJ1-2; V: TRBV28; D: TRBD1; DNA: TGTGCCAGCAGTTCCCCGGGACAGGCCATCTATGGCTACACCTTC; CDR3: CASSSPGQAIYGYTF
size: .; J: TRBJ1-5; V: TRBV2; D: TRBD1; DNA: TGTGCCAGCAGCGGACAGGGGGGTCAGCCCCAGCATTTT; CDR3: CASSGQGGQPQHF
size: few; J: TRBJ1-5; V: TRBV5-6; D: .; DNA: TGTGCCAGCAGCTCCGGGTTCGTCGCAAATCAGCCCCAGCATTTT; CDR3: CASSSGFVANQPQHF
size: .; J: TRBJ1-5; V: TRBV19; D: TRBD1; DNA: TGTGCCAGTAGTTTACAGGGGAGTCAGCCCCAGCATTTT; CDR3: CASSLQGSQPQHF
size: .; J: TRBJ2-7; V: TRBV15; D: TRBD1; DNA: TGTGCCACCAGCAGACCCGAAGTGGACAGGTACTACGAGCAGTACTTC; CDR3: CATSRPEVDRYYEQYF
size: once; J: TRBJ2-2; V: TRBV4-1; D: TRBD1; DNA: TGCGCCAGCAGCCAAGAGGACCCCGGGACAGGGAGCACCGGGGAGCTGTTTTTT; CDR3: CASSQEDPGTGSTGELFF
size: .; J: TRBJ1-2; V: TRBV25-1; D: TRBD1; DNA: TGTGCCAGCAGTGATCCTGGGCAGGGGGTATATGGCTACACCTTC; CDR3: CASSDPGQGVYGYTF
size: .; J: TRBJ2-1; V: TRBV27; D: .; DNA: TGTGCCACCTCCCTGGGTGGGGGCGGCAATGAGCAGTTCTTC; CDR3: CATSLGGGGNEQFF
size: few; J: TRBJ2-1; V: TRBV4-1; D: TRBD2; DNA: TGCGCCAGCAGCCAGAGACTAGCATATGAGCAGTTCTTC; CDR3: CASSQRLAYEQFF
size: .; J: TRBJ1-2; V: TRBV7-2; D: TRBD1; DNA: TGTGCCAGCAGCTTGTACCGGGACAGGAGAGGCGGCTACACCTTC; CDR3: CASSLYRDRRGGYTF
size: .; J: TRBJ2-5; V: TRBV5-1; D: TRBD1; DNA: TGCGCCAGCAGCTTGGAATTACAGGGGCGGGCGGAGACCCAGTACTTC; CDR3: CASSLELQGRAETQYF
size: .; J: TRBJ2-1; V: TRBV11-1; D: TRBD1; DNA: TGTGCCAGCAGCCAGGGGGAAGAGGCCCGGAGGTTCTTC; CDR3: CASSQGEEARRFF
size: .; J: TRBJ1-2; V: TRBV5-6; D: TRBD1; DNA: TGTGCCAGCAGCTTGCTCCCGGGGGACAGGGGGTCTAGTGGCTACACCTTC; CDR3: CASSLLPGDRGSSGYTF
size: .; J: TRBJ2-7; V: TRBV18; D: .; DNA: TGTGCCAGCTCACCACCCGAAGGGGTGGTCGAGCAGTACTTC; CDR3: CASSPPEGVVEQYF
size: .; J: TRBJ2-3; V: TRBV5-4; D: .; DNA: TGTGCCAGCAGCTTGGGTACTACTCGGAGGTGGGCCACAGATACGCAGTATTTT; CDR3: CASSLGTTRRWATDTQYF
size: .; J: TRBJ2-3; V: TRBV5-1; D: .; DNA: TGCGCCAGCAGCTTGGACCTACCCACAGATACGCAGTATTTT; CDR3: CASSLDLPTDTQYF
size: few; J: TRBJ1-1; V: TRBV7-2; D: .; DNA: TGTGCCAGCAGCCCTGACGCAGGGACTGAAGCTTTCTTT; CDR3: CASSPDAGTEAFF
size: .; J: TRBJ1-1; V: TRBV5-1; D: TRBD1; DNA: TGCGCCAGCAGACAGGGGGGGAACACTGAAGCTTTCTTT; CDR3: CASRQGGNTEAFF
size: .; J: TRBJ1-1; V: TRBV7-7; D: .; DNA: TGTGCCAGCAGTCAGGACAAAAACACTGAAGCTTTCTTT; CDR3: CASSQDKNTEAFF
size: .; J: TRBJ2-4; V: TRBV5-1; D: TRBD1; DNA: TGCGCCAGCAGCTCGACAGGGGGCCAAAACATTCAGTACTTC; CDR3: CASSSTGGQNIQYF
size: .; J: TRBJ2-7; V: TRBV20-1; D: .; DNA: TGCAGTGCCCCTATTGGTTACGAGCAGTACTTC; CDR3: CSAPIGYEQYF
size: .; J: TRBJ1-2; V: TRBV6-5; D: TRBD1; DNA: TGTGCCAGCAGAGGGACAGGGGGCTATGGCTACACCTTC; CDR3: CASRGTGGYGYTF
size: .; J: TRBJ1-1; V: TRBV4-3; D: .; DNA: TGCGCCAGCAGCCAAGAAGGGATAACAGGGGCTTTCTTT; CDR3: CASSQEGITGAFF
size: .; J: TRBJ2-7; V: TRBV5-4; D: TRBD1; DNA: TGTGCCAGCAGTAATAGACAGGGGTACCGGTACGAGCAGTACTTC; CDR3: CASSNRQGYRYEQYF
size: .; J: TRBJ2-1; V: TRBV5-5; D: TRBD1; DNA: TGTGCCAGCAGCCTAGGGACAGGGACGTGGAATGAGCAGTTCTTC; CDR3: CASSLGTGTWNEQFF
size: .; J: TRBJ2-2; V: TRBV10-3; D: .; DNA: TGTGCCATCAACGCAGGCACCACCGGGGAGCTGTTTTTT; CDR3: CAINAGTTGELFF
size: .; J: TRBJ2-5; V: TRBV5-6; D: .; DNA: TGTGCCAGCATCCGCGAGGTGGGCGGGGAGACCCAGTACTTC; CDR3: CASIREVGGETQYF
size: .; J: TRBJ2-1; V: TRBV19; D: .; DNA: TGTGCCAGTAGGCCGGGCCCCAGGGATGAGCAGTTCTTC; CDR3: CASRPGPRDEQFF
size: .; J: TRBJ2-5; V: TRBV2; D: .; DNA: TGTGCCAGCGCGACCACACTAGCAGGAGAAGAGACCCAGTACTTC; CDR3: CASATTLAGEETQYF
size: .; J: TRBJ2-6; V: TRBV27; D: TRBD1; DNA: TGTGCCAGCAGTGTGACAGGGGGCTACGGGGCCAACGTCCTGACTTTC; CDR3: CASSVTGGYGANVLTF
size: .; J: TRBJ2-1; V: TRBV30; D: TRBD2; DNA: TGTGCCTGGAGTCCCCTACTAGCGGGGGACTACAATGAGCAGTTCTTC; CDR3: CAWSPLLAGDYNEQFF
size: few; J: TRBJ2-5; V: TRBV5-6; D: TRBD2; DNA: TGTGCCAGCAGCTCCGGACTAGCGGGGTACCTCCAAGAGACCCAGTACTTC; CDR3: CASSSGLAGYLQETQYF
size: .; J: TRBJ2-3; V: TRBV10-1; D: .; DNA: TGCGCCAGCGGTGAGTCAGGGAGGCCAGATACGCAGTATTTT; CDR3: CASGESGRPDTQYF
size: .; J: TRBJ1-2; V: TRBV9; D: TRBD1; DNA: TGTGCCAGCAGCCCAGGACAGGGCTGGTTAGGCTACACCTTC; CDR3: CASSPGQGWLGYTF
size: .; J: TRBJ2-2; V: TRBV7-6; D: TRBD2; DNA: TGTGCCAGCAGCTTCGGGGGGGAGAACACCGGGGAGCTGTTTTTT; CDR3: CASSFGGENTGELFF